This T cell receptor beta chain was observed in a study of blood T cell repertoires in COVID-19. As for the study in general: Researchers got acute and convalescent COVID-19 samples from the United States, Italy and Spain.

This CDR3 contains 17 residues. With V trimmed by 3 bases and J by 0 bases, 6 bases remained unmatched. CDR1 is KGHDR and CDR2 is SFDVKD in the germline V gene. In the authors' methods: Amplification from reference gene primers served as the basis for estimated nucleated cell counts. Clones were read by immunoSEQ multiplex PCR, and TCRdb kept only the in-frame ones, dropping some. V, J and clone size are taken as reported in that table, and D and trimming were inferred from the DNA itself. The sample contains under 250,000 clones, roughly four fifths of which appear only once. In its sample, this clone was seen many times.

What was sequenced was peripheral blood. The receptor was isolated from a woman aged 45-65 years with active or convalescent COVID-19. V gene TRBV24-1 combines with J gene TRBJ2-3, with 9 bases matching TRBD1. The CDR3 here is CATSDVKQGASTDTQYF. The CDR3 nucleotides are TGTGCCACCAGTGATGTAAAACAGGGGGCAAGCACAGATACGCAGTATTTT.